This TCR beta chain was profiled in a study of cytomegalovirus exposure and HLA in healthy donors. The overall study: The 100 to 150 validation repertoires matched the approximately 670 first-cohort repertoires in platform, a later analysis reported. General study results and limits: Reported results showed that the classifier diagnosed cytomegalovirus status with high specificity and sensitivity. Among the CMV-associated chains, three were confirmed in vitro as specific for CMV antigens.

With respect to this clone: Its antigen remains unidentified.

Assay: immunoSEQ multiplex PCR; the TCRdb copy retains only in-frame clones and omits some. The table lists 150,000 or so clones, about 86% of them singletons. From the roughly 110-subject validation cohort, which was separate from the approximately 700-subject first cohort, the donors were drawn. Trimming removed 3 bases from V and 0 bases from J; junction bases left unmatched: 4. CDR3 length equals 17 residues. Per germline, CDR1 LNHNV and CDR2 YYDKDF (reference sequence). The sequence came from a human donor in good health. Sequencing was carried out using PBMCs. The V and J genes are TRBV15 and TRBJ2-2; 10 positions agree with TRBD1. The CDR3 protein is CATSRGGQGANTGELFF. The CDR3 region has the DNA TGTGCCACCAGCAGGGGCGGACAGGGGGCGAACACCGGGGAGCTGTTTTTT. The whole variable domain, filled in from reference TRBV15 and TRBJ2-2, reads DAMVIQNPRYQVTQFGKPVTLSCSQTLNHNVMYWYQQKSSQAPKLLFHYYDKDFNNEADTPDNFQSRRPNTSFCFLDIRSPGLGDTAMYLCATSRGGQGANTGELFFGEGSRLTVL.